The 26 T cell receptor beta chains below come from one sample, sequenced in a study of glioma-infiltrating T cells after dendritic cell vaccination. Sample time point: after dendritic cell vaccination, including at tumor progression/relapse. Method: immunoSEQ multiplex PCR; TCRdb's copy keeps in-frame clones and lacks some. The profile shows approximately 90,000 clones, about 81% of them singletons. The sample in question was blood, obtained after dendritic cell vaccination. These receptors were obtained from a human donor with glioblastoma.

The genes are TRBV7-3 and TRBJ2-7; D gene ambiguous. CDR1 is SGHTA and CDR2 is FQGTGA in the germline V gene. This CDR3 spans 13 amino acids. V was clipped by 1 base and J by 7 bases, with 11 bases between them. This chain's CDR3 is CASSLMESGEQYV. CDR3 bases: TGTGCCAGCAGCTTAATGGAAAGTGGAGAGCAGTACGTC.

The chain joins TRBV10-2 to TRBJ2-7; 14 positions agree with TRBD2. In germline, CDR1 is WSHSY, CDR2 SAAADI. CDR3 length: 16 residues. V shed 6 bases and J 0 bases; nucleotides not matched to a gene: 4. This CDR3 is CASRAGTSGSSYEQYV. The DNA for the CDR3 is TGCGCCAGCAGGGCCGGGACTAGCGGGAGCTCCTACGAGCAGTACGTC.

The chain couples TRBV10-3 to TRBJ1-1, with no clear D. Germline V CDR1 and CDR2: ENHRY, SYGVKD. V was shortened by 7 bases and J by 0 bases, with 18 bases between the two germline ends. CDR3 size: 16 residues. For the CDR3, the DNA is TGTGCCATCACTCCGAGGCTCCCAGCGATGAACACTGAAGCTTTCTTT. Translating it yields CAITPRLPAMNTEAFF.

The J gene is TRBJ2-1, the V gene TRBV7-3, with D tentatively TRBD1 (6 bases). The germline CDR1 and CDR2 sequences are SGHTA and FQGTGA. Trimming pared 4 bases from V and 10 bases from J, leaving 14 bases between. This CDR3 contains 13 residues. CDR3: CASSSQTQGEQFF. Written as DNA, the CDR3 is TGTGCCAGCAGCTCCCAGACCCAGGGGGAGCAGTTCTTC.

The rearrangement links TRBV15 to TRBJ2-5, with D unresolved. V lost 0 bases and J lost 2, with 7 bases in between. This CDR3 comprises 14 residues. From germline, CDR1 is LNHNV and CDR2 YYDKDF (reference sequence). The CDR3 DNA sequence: TGTGCCACCAGCAGAGATGTACAGCAAGAGACCCAGTACTTC. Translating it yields CATSRDVQQETQYF.

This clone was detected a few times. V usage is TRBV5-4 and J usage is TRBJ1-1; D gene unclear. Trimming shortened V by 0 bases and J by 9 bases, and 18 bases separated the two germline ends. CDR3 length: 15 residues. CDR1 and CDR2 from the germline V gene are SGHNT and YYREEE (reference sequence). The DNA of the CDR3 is TGTGCCAGCAGCTTGGAGTTTCGTAGTCAGACACAAGCTTTCTTT. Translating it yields CASSLEFRSQTQAFF.

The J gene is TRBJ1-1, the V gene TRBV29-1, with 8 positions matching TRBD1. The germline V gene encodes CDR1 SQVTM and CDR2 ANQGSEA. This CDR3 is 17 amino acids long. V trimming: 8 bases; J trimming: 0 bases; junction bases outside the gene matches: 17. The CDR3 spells CSTKDGQGGGLNTEAFF. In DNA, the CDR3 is TGCAGCACCAAGGACGGACAGGGAGGGGGGTTGAACACTGAAGCTTTCTTT. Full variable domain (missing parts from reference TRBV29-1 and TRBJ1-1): SAVISQKPSRDICQRGTSLTIQCQVDSQVTMMFWYRQQPGQSLTLIATANQGSEATYESGFVIDKFPISRPNLTFSTLTVSNMSPEDSSIYLCSTKDGQGGGLNTEAFFGQGTRLTVV.

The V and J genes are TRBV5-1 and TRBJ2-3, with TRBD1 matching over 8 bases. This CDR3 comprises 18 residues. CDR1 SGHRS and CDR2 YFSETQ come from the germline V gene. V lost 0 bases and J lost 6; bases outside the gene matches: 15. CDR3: CASSLGPSGQGAGDTQYF. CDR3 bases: TGCGCCAGCAGCTTGGGGCCCTCCGGGCAGGGGGCTGGGGATACGCAGTATTTT.

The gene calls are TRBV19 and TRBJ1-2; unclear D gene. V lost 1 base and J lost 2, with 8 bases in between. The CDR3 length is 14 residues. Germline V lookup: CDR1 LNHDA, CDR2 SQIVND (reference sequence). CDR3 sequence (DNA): TGTGCCAGTAGTATAGTTTCGGGGAACTATGGCTACACCTTC. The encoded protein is CASSIVSGNYGYTF.

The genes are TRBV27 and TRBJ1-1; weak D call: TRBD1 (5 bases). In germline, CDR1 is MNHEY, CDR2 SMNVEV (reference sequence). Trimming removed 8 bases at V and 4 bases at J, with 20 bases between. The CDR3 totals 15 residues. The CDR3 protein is CASSQFWGGGTEAFF. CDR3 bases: TGTGCCAGCTCCCAATTTTGGGGGGGAGGCACTGAAGCTTTCTTT.

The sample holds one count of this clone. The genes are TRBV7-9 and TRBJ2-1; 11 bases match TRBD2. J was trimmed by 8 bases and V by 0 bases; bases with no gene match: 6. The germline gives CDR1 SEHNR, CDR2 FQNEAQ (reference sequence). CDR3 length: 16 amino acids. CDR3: CASSLARTSGLDEQFF. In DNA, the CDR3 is TGTGCCAGCAGCTTAGCCAGGACTAGCGGGCTAGATGAGCAGTTCTTC.

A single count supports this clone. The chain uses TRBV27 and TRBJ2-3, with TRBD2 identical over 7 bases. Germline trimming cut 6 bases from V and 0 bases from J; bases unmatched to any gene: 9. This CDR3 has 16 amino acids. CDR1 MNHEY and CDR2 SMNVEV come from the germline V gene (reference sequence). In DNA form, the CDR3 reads TGTGCCAGCAGCTCTACTCGCGGGAGTAGCACAGATACGCAGTATTTT. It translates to CASSSTRGSSTDTQYF.

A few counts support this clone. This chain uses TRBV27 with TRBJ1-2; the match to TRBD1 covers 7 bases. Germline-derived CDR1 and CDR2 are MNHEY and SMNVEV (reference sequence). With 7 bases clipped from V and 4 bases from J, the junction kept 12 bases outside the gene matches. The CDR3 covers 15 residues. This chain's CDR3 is CASTRIDRAGYGYTF. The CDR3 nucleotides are TGTGCCAGCACCAGAATCGACAGGGCGGGCTATGGCTACACCTTC.

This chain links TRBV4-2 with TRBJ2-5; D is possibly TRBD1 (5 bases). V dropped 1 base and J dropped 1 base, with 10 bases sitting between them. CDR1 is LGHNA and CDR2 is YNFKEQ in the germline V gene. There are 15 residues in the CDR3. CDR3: CASSQASGFQETQYF. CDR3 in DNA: TGTGCCAGCAGCCAAGCATCAGGGTTCCAAGAGACCCAGTACTTC.

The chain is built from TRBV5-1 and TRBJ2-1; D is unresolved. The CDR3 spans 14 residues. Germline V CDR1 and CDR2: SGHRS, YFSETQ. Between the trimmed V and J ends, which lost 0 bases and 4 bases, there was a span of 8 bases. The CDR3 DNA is TGCGCCAGCAGCTTGGGGCAGACTTACAATGAGCAGTTCTTC. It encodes CASSLGQTYNEQFF.

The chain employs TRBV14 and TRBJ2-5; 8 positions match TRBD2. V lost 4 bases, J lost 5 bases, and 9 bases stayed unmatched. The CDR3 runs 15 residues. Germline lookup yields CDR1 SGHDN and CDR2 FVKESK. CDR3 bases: TGTGCCAGCAGCCTAGATAGGACTAGCCGGGAGACCCAGTACTTC. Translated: CASSLDRTSRETQYF.

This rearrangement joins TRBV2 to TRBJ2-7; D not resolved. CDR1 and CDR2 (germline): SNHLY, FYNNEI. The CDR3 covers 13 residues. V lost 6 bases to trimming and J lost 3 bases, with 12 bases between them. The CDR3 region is CASRTLGLYEQYF. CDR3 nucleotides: TGTGCCAGCAGAACCTTGGGCCTCTACGAGCAGTACTTC. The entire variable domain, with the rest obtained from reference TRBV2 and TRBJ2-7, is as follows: EPEVTQTPSHQVTQMGQEVILRCVPISNHLYFYWYRQILGQKVEFLVSFYNNEISEKSEIFDDQFSVERPDGSNFTLKIRSTKLEDSAMYFCASRTLGLYEQYFGPGTRLTVT.

In DNA form, the CDR3 reads TGTGCCAGCCGTTTGCCTAACAGGGGGCCCTATGGCTACACCTTC. Its translation: CASRLPNRGPYGYTF. This chain links TRBV7-2 with TRBJ1-2; 9 nucleotides match TRBD1. Germline trimming cut 8 bases from V and 4 bases from J; bases unmatched to any gene: 11. The CDR3 is 15 residues long. Germline V gives CDR1 SGHTA, CDR2 FQGNSA.

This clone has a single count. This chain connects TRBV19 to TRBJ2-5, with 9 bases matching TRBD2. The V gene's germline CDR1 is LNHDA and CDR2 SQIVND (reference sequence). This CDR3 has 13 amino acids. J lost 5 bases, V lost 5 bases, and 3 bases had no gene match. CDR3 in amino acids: CASSELAGETQYF. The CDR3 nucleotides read TGTGCCAGTAGTGAACTAGCGGGCGAGACCCAGTACTTC.

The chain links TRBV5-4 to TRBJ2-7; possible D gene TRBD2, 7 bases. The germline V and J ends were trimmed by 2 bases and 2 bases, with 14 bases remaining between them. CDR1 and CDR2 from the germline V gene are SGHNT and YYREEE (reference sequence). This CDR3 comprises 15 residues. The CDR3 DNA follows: TGTGCCAGCAGCTTTAGGCGGGGGCCACCCTACGAGCAGTACTTC. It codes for CASSFRRGPPYEQYF.

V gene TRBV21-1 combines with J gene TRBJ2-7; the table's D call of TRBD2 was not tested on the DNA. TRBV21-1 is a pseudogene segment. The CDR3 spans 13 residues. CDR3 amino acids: CASSKIVSGEQYF. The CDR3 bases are TGTGCCAGCAGCAAAATAGTTTCGGGGGAGCAGTACTTC.

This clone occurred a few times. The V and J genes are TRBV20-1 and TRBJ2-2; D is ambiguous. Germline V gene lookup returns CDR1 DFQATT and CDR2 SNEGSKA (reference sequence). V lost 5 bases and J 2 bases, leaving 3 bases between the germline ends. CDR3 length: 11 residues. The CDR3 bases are TGCAGTGCTCTAAACACCGGGGAGCTGTTTTTT. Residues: CSALNTGELFF.

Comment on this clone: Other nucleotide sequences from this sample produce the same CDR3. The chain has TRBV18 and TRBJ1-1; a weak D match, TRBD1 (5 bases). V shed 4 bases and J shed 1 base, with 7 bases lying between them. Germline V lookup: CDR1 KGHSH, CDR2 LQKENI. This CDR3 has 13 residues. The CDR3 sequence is CASSRTGNTEAFF. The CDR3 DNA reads TGTGCCAGCTCACGAACAGGGAACACTGAAGCTTTCTTT.

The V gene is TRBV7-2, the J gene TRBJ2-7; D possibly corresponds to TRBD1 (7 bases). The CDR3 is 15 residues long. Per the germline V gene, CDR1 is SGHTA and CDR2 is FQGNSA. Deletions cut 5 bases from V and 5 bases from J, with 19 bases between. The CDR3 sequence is CASSAGQLSGDEQYF. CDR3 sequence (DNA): TGTGCCAGCAGCGCGGGACAGCTTTCCGGGGACGAGCAGTACTTC.

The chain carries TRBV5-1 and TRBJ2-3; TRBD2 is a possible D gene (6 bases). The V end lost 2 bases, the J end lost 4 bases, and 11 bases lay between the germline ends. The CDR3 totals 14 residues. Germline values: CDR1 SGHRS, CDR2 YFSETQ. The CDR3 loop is CASSLTSSADTQYF. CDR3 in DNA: TGCGCCAGCAGCTTAACTAGCTCCGCAGATACGCAGTATTTT.

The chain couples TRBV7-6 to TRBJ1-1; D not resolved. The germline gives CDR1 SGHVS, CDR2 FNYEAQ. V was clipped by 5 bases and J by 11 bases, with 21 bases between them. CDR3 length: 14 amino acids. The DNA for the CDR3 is TGTGCCAGCAGCATCACCTTCACAGCCGAATGGGCTTTCTTT. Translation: CASSITFTAEWAFF.